This T cell receptor (beta chain) is from a study of blood T cell repertoires in COVID-19. In the study overall: The United States, Italy and Spain supplied acute and convalescent COVID-19 samples. PBMCs, B-cell-depleted T cells, or T cells provided the cDNA or gDNA that made up the material.

Original handling: Reference gene primer amplification gave nucleated cell count estimates. Only in-frame clones appear in the TCRdb table, and some are missing; sequencing was by immunoSEQ multiplex PCR. Clone size and V and J calls were adopted from that table, with D and trimming inferred from the DNA. This table holds about 63,000 clones, roughly 85% found once. The CDR3 spans 17 residues. V shed 2 bases, J shed 3 bases, and the junction held 10 bases outside the gene matches. Germline CDR1 MGHRA, CDR2 YSYEKL. The chain has TRBV4-1 and TRBJ2-7; 10 bases are a match to TRBD2. The receptor was derived from a woman older than 75 with acute or convalescent COVID-19. The specimen was peripheral blood. The CDR3 nucleotides read TGCGCCAGCAGCCAAACCCCTGCTAGCGGGGGCTTCTACGAGCAGTACTTC. This gives the protein CASSQTPASGGFYEQYF.